This is a list of T cell receptor beta chains from one sample in a study of blood T cell repertoires in COVID-19. The table came from immunoSEQ multiplex PCR; TCRdb's copy has only in-frame clones and leaves some out. Of around 180,000 clones listed, roughly 70% are singletons. The sequenced sample consisted of peripheral blood. These receptors were collected from a woman of 80 years or more with acute or convalescent COVID-19. The CDR3 runs from the conserved cysteine through the conserved F or W. Each record gives: V gene, CDR3 protein.

V gene: TRBV28
CDR3 protein: CASSSPTGGEKLFF

V gene: TRBV5-1
CDR3 protein: CASSGQGGQPQHF

V gene: TRBV18
CDR3 protein: CASSRTGGFTGELFF

V gene: TRBV2
CDR3 protein: CASRFLQTNEKLFF

V gene: TRBV7-9
CDR3 protein: CASSPRDYGYTF

V gene: TRBV19
CDR3 protein: CASSNTGGSYNEQFF

V gene: TRBV5-6
CDR3 protein: CASSFSVYNEQFF

V gene: TRBV19
CDR3 protein: CASSIMALPSGIFGEQYF

V gene: TRBV28
CDR3 protein: CASSGERGTQYF

V gene: TRBV6-5
CDR3 protein: CASSYSDSQKLFF

V gene: TRBV10-1
CDR3 protein: CASSGAPGQGEETQYF

V gene: TRBV19
CDR3 protein: CAVGDWTGNQPQHF

V gene: TRBV7-2
CDR3 protein: CASKQGYSDGYTF

V gene: TRBV4-2
CDR3 protein: CASSPGTSGTDTQYF

V gene: TRBV10-1
CDR3 protein: CASSESTTLDSPLHF